This TCR beta chain emerged from a study of cytomegalovirus exposure and HLA in healthy donors. This PCR relied on a set of 60 Vbeta primers and 13 Jbeta primers. Produced via immunoSEQ multiplex PCR; TCRdb's table is partial and in-frame only. This table has roughly 120,000 clones, over 80% appearing once. Notes on the study in general: Follow-up analysis found HLA locus-dependent TCR association rates, highest for DRB1 and lowest for HLA-C. Presence/absence analysis assumed near-uniform sequencing depth across donors. Prior analysis indicated that the majority of TCR beta V segments exhibited productivity approximately 90% or approximately 30% of the time. The classifier reportedly diagnosed cytomegalovirus status with high specificity and sensitivity.

CDR3 length equals 16 residues. Looked up from germline, CDR1 is SGDLS and CDR2 is YYNGEE. Trimming left V 1 base short and J 2 bases short, with 15 bases between. In regard to this clone: As yet, its antigen is unknown.

The source is a man aged 50 to 60 in good health and CMV-seronegative. The rearrangement links TRBV9 to TRBJ1-2; weak D call: TRBD1 (5 bases). The sequenced material came from PBMCs. The CDR3 DNA is TGTGCCAGCAGCGTAAGTAACGGACAAAGAAACTATGGCTACACCTTC. Protein: CASSVSNGQRNYGYTF.